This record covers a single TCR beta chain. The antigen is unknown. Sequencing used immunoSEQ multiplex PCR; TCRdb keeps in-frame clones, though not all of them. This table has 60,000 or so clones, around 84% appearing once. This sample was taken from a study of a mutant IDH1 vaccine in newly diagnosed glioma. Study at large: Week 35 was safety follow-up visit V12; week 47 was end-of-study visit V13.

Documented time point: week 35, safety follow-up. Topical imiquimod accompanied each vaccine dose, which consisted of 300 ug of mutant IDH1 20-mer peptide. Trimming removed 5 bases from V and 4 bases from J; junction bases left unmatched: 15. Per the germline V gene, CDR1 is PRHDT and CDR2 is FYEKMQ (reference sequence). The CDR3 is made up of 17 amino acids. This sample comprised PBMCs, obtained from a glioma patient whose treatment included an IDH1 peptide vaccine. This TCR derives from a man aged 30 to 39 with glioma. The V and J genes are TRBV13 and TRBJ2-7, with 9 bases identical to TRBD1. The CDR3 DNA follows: TGTGCCAGCAGCCTAAACCGCCTGACAGGGGGTTCGTACGAGCAGTACTTC. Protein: CASSLNRLTGGSYEQYF.